Presented here are 11 T cell receptor beta chains from one specimen sequenced in a study of T cell changes during pregnancy in multiple sclerosis. This table comes from immunoSEQ multiplex PCR, and its TCRdb copy is limited to in-frame clones, with some not included. The sample has about 75,000 clones; just over 90% are singletons. The sample in question was CD4+ T cells from peripheral blood mononuclear cells, obtained before pregnancy. The receptor set was obtained from a female donor with multiple sclerosis, enrolled in a pregnancy study.

This rearrangement joins TRBV27 to TRBJ2-5, with TRBD2 matching 13 bases. J gave up 6 bases and V 6 bases, and 7 bases lay outside the gene matches. This CDR3 comprises 15 residues. Germline V lookup: CDR1 MNHEY, CDR2 SMNVEV (reference sequence). In DNA form, the CDR3 reads TGTGCCAGCAGGACTAGCGGGGGGCAAAGCCAGACCCAGTACTTC. Amino acid sequence: CASRTSGGQSQTQYF.

The chain carries TRBV15 and TRBJ2-3; TRBD2 aligns across 10 bases. CDR1 is LNHNV and CDR2 is YYDKDF in the germline V gene (reference sequence). Trimming took 0 bases from V and 6 from J; bases not matched to a gene: 15. CDR3 length: 19 amino acids. The CDR3: CATSRDRWRAGGPGDTQYF. DNA for the CDR3: TGTGCCACCAGCAGAGATCGGTGGAGAGCGGGAGGGCCAGGTGATACGCAGTATTTT.

The chain carries TRBV7-9 and TRBJ2-1; 12 nucleotides align to TRBD2. V trimming: 4 bases; J trimming: 2 bases; junction bases outside the gene matches: 3. There are 16 residues in the CDR3. Germline V gives CDR1 SEHNR, CDR2 FQNEAQ (reference sequence). CDR3 in DNA: TGTGCCAGCAGCTCCCGGACTAGCGGGACCTACAATGAGCAGTTCTTC. It translates to CASSSRTSGTYNEQFF.

The chain employs TRBV7-9 and TRBJ2-2; 13 positions agree with TRBD2. Germline lookup yields CDR1 SEHNR and CDR2 FQNEAQ (reference sequence). The V segment lost 4 bases and the J segment 3 bases; nucleotides outside the gene matches: 2. The CDR3 is made up of 16 amino acids. CDR3 residues: CASSSGLAGDTGELFF. CDR3 sequence (DNA): TGTGCCAGCAGCTCAGGACTAGCGGGGGACACCGGGGAGCTGTTTTTT.

This clone was seen only a few times. V gene TRBV6-1 combines with J gene TRBJ1-1, with D unclear. Germline values: CDR1 MNHNS, CDR2 SASEGT. V shed 6 bases and J shed 3 bases, with 11 bases lying between them. This CDR3 comprises 13 residues. The CDR3: CASSRKRDTEAFF. The CDR3 DNA follows: TGTGCCAGCAGCCGGAAACGGGACACTGAAGCTTTCTTT.

The gene calls are TRBV7-6 and TRBJ2-5, with 16 bases fitting TRBD2. CDR1 is SGHVS and CDR2 is FNYEAQ in the germline V gene. The CDR3 runs to 17 residues. V was clipped by 5 bases and J by 4 bases; unmatched bases: 7. DNA for the CDR3: TGTGCCAGCAGCCCATGGGGACTAGCGGGGGGGCGAGAGACCCAGTACTTC. Protein: CASSPWGLAGGRETQYF.

This chain uses TRBV19 with TRBJ2-7; no firm D call. Germline V gene sequence: CDR1 LNHDA, CDR2 SQIVND (reference sequence). The V gene lost 4 bases and the J gene lost 2 bases, with 12 bases spanning the gap. The CDR3 contains 14 residues. The CDR3 sequence is CASSSSSVPYEQYF. CDR3 bases: TGTGCCAGTAGTAGTTCTAGTGTCCCCTACGAGCAGTACTTC.

This clone appeared a single time. This rearrangement joins TRBV13 to TRBJ1-4, with 7 bases lining up with TRBD1. The CDR3 has 15 residues. J gave up 3 bases and V 5 bases, and 6 bases lay outside the gene matches. Germline V gene data show CDR1 as PRHDT and CDR2 as FYEKMQ (reference sequence). The chain's CDR3 is CASSLNRGANEKLFF. The CDR3 DNA reads TGTGCCAGCAGCCTAAACAGGGGTGCTAATGAAAAACTGTTTTTT.

The chain links TRBV12-5 to TRBJ2-3; unclear D gene. The ends were cut back, 2 bases at V and 4 bases at J, with 10 bases in the middle. Germline V gene lookup returns CDR1 LGHNT and CDR2 FRNRAP. The CDR3 runs to 14 residues. CDR3 residues: CASGLSLEADTQYF. In DNA form, the CDR3 reads TGTGCTAGTGGTTTGTCTCTAGAGGCAGATACGCAGTATTTT.

This sequence joins TRBV10-3 and TRBJ2-1; TRBD2 matches 8 bases. The V gene end was trimmed by 4 bases and the J gene end by 5 bases; junction bases not matched to a gene: 7. This CDR3 is built from 15 residues. Germline V gene data show CDR1 as ENHRY and CDR2 as SYGVKD. DNA for the CDR3: TGTGCCATCAGTGGGGGTAGCGGGGATAACAATGAGCAGTTCTTC. It is translated as CAISGGSGDNNEQFF.

The V gene is TRBV6-6, the J gene TRBJ1-2, with a tentative D call TRBD1 (5 bases). V was cut by 2 bases and J by 4 bases, with 17 bases left in between. The CDR3 spans 16 residues. Germline CDR1 and CDR2: MNHNY and SVGAGI (reference sequence). Here the CDR3 reads CASSYLGWQGRYGYTF. The DNA for the CDR3 is TGTGCCAGCAGTTACCTCGGTTGGCAGGGTCGCTATGGCTACACCTTC.